The 14 T cell receptor beta chains below were found in one sample sequenced in a study of blood T cells in healthy people across ages. Through a sample-barcoded 5' primer and a J-beta primer mix, a second PCR was run for roughly 6 to 11 cycles. TCRdb called the 5' RACE reads again in MiXCR, with one record for every CDR3 protein. The sample lists about 1.1 million distinct CDR3 sequences; less than 45% were seen once. Sequencing input: blood. These receptors were taken from a man aged 18 to 29 in good health.

This clonotype turned up a few times. The chain has TRBV29-1 and TRBJ1-1; 7 bases fit TRBD1. Germline assignment: CDR1 SQVTM and CDR2 ANQGSEA. The CDR3 contains 12 residues. V gave up 6 bases and J gave up 6 bases; unmatched junction bases: 7. The CDR3 DNA is TGCAGCGTGGGACAGTCGGGAGCTGAAGCTTTCTTT. It yields the protein CSVGQSGAEAFF.

The chain recombines TRBV7-9 with TRBJ1-1; no definite D call. Germline loops: CDR1 SEHNR, CDR2 FQNEAQ (reference sequence). Deletions cut 5 bases from V and 2 bases from J, with 12 bases between. This CDR3 comprises 14 residues. The CDR3 nucleotides read TGTGCCAGCAGCCCGGACGGGAGAAACACTGAAGCTTTCTTT. It is translated as CASSPDGRNTEAFF. Combining the CDR3 with reference TRBV7-9 and TRBJ1-1 gives the whole variable domain DTGVSQNPRHKITKRGQNVTFRCDPISEHNRLYWYRQTLGQGPEFLTYFQNEAQLEKSRLLSDRFSAERPKGSFSTLEIQRTEQGDSAMYLCASSPDGRNTEAFFGQGTRLTVV.

This chain uses TRBV29-1 with TRBJ2-2, with D perhaps matching TRBD2 (5 bases). Germline CDR1 reads SQVTM; CDR2 reads ANQGSEA. This CDR3 region has 14 residues. V was cut by 7 bases and J by 6 bases, with 18 bases left in between. CDR3 amino acids: CSAKPDLEAGELFF. As DNA, the CDR3 is TGCAGCGCCAAACCGGACTTGGAGGCCGGGGAGCTGTTTTTT.

The sample holds a few counts of this clonotype. The chain employs TRBV7-8 and TRBJ2-2; the D call may be TRBD1 or TRBD2 (5 bases each). This CDR3 has 17 amino acids. V shed 3 bases and J shed 10 bases, with 24 bases lying between them. CDR1 and CDR2 (germline): SGHVS, FQNEAQ. CDR3 region: CASSLPVGGISLAELFF. Written as DNA, the CDR3 is TGTGCCAGCAGCTTGCCAGTTGGGGGAATAAGCCTTGCGGAGCTGTTTTTT.

This clonotype was seen once. The chain is built from TRBV30 and TRBJ1-2; no clear D gene. V lost 5 bases to trimming and J lost 0 bases, with 1 base between them. CDR3 length: 10 residues. CDR1 GTSNPN and CDR2 SVGIG come from the germline V gene (reference sequence). The CDR3 region is CAWANYGYTF. In nucleotides, the CDR3 is TGTGCCTGGGCTAACTATGGCTACACCTTC.

This chain joins TRBV20-1 and TRBJ1-1; no clear D gene. Trimming shortened V by 5 bases and J by 6 bases, and 7 bases separated the two germline ends. Per the germline V gene, CDR1 is DFQATT and CDR2 is SNEGSKA (reference sequence). This CDR3 has 10 residues. Here the CDR3 reads CSARRPEAFF. In DNA, the CDR3 is TGCAGTGCTCGGCGACCTGAAGCTTTCTTT.

The chain couples TRBV7-2 to TRBJ1-5; D ambiguous. Trimming pared 5 bases from V and 5 bases from J, leaving 10 bases between. This CDR3 is 13 amino acids long. The germline V gene has CDR1 SGHTA and CDR2 FQGNSA. In DNA, the CDR3 is TGTGCCAGCAGCGACACAAATCATCAGCCCCAGCATTTT. It is translated as CASSDTNHQPQHF.

The chain is built from TRBV20-1 and TRBJ1-2, with a possible D match to TRBD1 (6 bases). This CDR3 spans 13 amino acids. CDR1 and CDR2 from the germline V gene are DFQATT and SNEGSKA (reference sequence). V lost 3 bases, J lost 3 bases, and 11 bases lay in between. The CDR3 DNA reads as TGCAGTGCTAGTCCGGCAGGGGACTATGGCTACACCTTC. This encodes CSASPAGDYGYTF.

The V and J genes are TRBV27 and TRBJ2-5, with D perhaps TRBD2 (6 bases). Germline V lookup: CDR1 MNHEY, CDR2 SMNVEV (reference sequence). V was shortened by 5 bases and J by 7 bases, with 17 bases between the two germline ends. CDR3 length: 14 amino acids. CDR3 region: CASSPRFLGGTQYF. The CDR3 nucleotides are TGTGCCAGCAGTCCACGATTCCTGGGGGGGACCCAGTACTTC.

The count of this clonotype is one. The germline gene is not matched at one end of the junction; a read error may be the cause. The rearrangement uses TRBV20-1 and TRBJ2-3, with a tentative D call TRBD2 (7 bases). There are 15 residues in the CDR3. CDR1 DFQATT and CDR2 SNEGSKA come from the germline V gene (reference sequence). CDR3 in DNA: TGCAGTGCTAGAGACGGGGCGGGGGACACAGGTACGCAGTATTTT. Protein: CSARDGAGDTGTQYF.

V is TRBV6-5 and J is TRBJ1-2; D possibly corresponds to TRBD1 (5 bases). V lost 10 bases and J 7 bases, leaving 16 bases between the germline ends. CDR1 and CDR2 from the germline V gene are MNHEY and SVGAGI. The CDR3 loop spans 12 amino acids. CDR3 amino acids: CATYQGVGGYTF. CDR3 in DNA: TGTGCCACCTACCAAGGGGTAGGTGGCTACACCTTC.

The CDR3 DNA follows: TGTGCCAGCAGCCAGGGTCCTCTATCGGTGTTTTTT. It specifies CASSQGPLSVFF. The V and J genes are TRBV16 and TRBJ1-4; D gene ambiguous. The V end lost 3 bases, the J end lost 15 bases, and 14 bases lay between the germline ends. Germline assignment: CDR1 KGHSY and CDR2 FQNENV. CDR3 length equals 12 residues.

The chain links TRBV29-1 to TRBJ1-1; no reliable D call. The germline V gene encodes CDR1 SQVTM and CDR2 ANQGSEA. The ends were cut back, 2 bases at V and 4 bases at J, with 14 bases in the middle. There are 14 residues in the CDR3. CDR3 sequence reads: CSVELKAISTEAFF. CDR3 nucleotides: TGCAGCGTTGAACTAAAGGCAATAAGCACTGAAGCTTTCTTT.

This clonotype was recorded only once. A much larger clonotype is one base distant, so this may be a read error. V and J are TRBV10-3 and TRBJ2-3; weak D call: TRBD2 (5 bases). The V end lost 3 bases, the J end lost 2 bases, and 12 bases lay between the germline ends. CDR1 is ENHRY and CDR2 is SYGVKD in the germline V gene. The CDR3 extends over 15 amino acids. The CDR3 spells CAISDTEALTDTQYF. In nucleotides, the CDR3 is TGTGCCATCAGTGATACGGAGGCTCTCACAGATACGCAGTATTTT.